This is a list of T cell receptor beta chains from one sample in a study of blood T cell repertoires in COVID-19. The table came from immunoSEQ multiplex PCR; TCRdb's copy has only in-frame clones and leaves some out. The repertoire consists of 80,000 to 100,000 clones, with roughly 80% occurring once and the leading ten covering 4.4%. Sequencing was carried out using peripheral blood. Receptor source: a man aged 60 to 75 with acute or convalescent COVID-19. The CDR3 runs from the conserved cysteine through the conserved F or W. Fields, in order: V gene, clone size, J gene, D gene, CDR3 protein, CDR3 DNA. D genes are given only for firm matches. Some rows have no size entry. The others give once, few or many, or a class for an expanded clone.

>TRBV10-1|.|TRBJ2-7|TRBD1
CASRQGDGHEQYF
TGCGCCAGCAGACAGGGGGATGGCCACGAGCAGTACTTC
>TRBV19|.|TRBJ2-1|.
CASSIARVYNEQFF
TGTGCCAGTAGCATCGCTAGAGTGTACAATGAGCAGTTCTTC
>TRBV27|.|TRBJ2-1|TRBD2
CASSLSATSGRYGNEQFF
TGTGCCAGCAGTTTAAGTGCTACTAGCGGGAGATACGGCAATGAGCAGTTCTTC
>TRBV28|.|TRBJ2-7|.
CAIARGYSVFEQYF
TGTGCCATCGCACGGGGGTACTCGGTGTTTGAGCAGTACTTC
>TRBV6-1|.|TRBJ2-1|.
CASSEAMGGPYNEQFF
TGTGCCAGCAGTGAAGCTATGGGGGGGCCCTACAATGAGCAGTTCTTC
>TRBV7-2|few|TRBJ1-5|TRBD1
CASSTTGVNEVQPQHF
TGTGCCAGCAGCACGACAGGGGTGAATGAGGTTCAGCCCCAGCATTTT
>TRBV7-2|few|TRBJ1-1|TRBD1
CASSLRGQGGNTEAFF
TGTGCCAGCAGCTTACGAGGACAGGGAGGGAACACTGAAGCTTTCTTT
>TRBV6-5|once|TRBJ2-3|TRBD1
CASSYNPGQGTDTQYF
TGTGCCAGCAGTTACAACCCGGGACAGGGAACAGATACGCAGTATTTT
>TRBV5-1|.|TRBJ2-7|.
CASSLVAQHYEQYF
TGCGCCAGCAGCTTGGTCGCCCAACACTACGAGCAGTACTTC
>TRBV30|.|TRBJ1-1|TRBD1
CAWSNRGGNTEAFF
TGTGCCTGGAGTAACAGGGGAGGGAACACTGAAGCTTTCTTT
>TRBV7-9|.|TRBJ2-3|.
CASSLGGFITDTQYF
TGTGCCAGCAGCTTAGGCGGATTTATCACAGATACGCAGTATTTT
>TRBV4-1|.|TRBJ1-4|.
CASSQAGGPEGKLFF
TGCGCCAGCAGCCAAGCAGGAGGGCCTGAGGGAAAACTGTTTTTT
>TRBV18|.|TRBJ1-6|.
CASSPGHRESSPLHF
TGTGCCAGCTCACCGGGACACCGAGAGAGTTCACCCCTCCACTTT
>TRBV11-3|.|TRBJ2-1|.
CASSPMGPTANEQFF
TGTGCCAGCAGCCCGATGGGCCCAACGGCGAATGAGCAGTTCTTC
>TRBV5-1|.|TRBJ2-5|TRBD1
CASSSGTGGRETQYF
TGCGCCAGCAGCTCCGGGACAGGGGGCCGGGAGACCCAGTACTTC
>TRBV6-5|.|TRBJ1-1|.
CASSFDVGGYEAFF
TGTGCCAGCAGTTTCGATGTGGGGGGGTATGAAGCTTTCTTT
>TRBV4-3|.|TRBJ2-2|TRBD2
CASSRGLAGGRTGELFF
TGCGCCAGCAGCCGAGGACTAGCGGGAGGACGAACCGGGGAGCTGTTTTTT
>TRBV7-2|.|TRBJ1-3|.
CASSNAWVAGRSGNTIYF
TGTGCCAGCAGCAACGCGTGGGTGGCAGGCCGCTCTGGAAACACCATATATTTT
>TRBV2|few|TRBJ2-7|.
CASSEDSSGQYF
TGTGCCAGCAGTGAAGACTCCTCCGGGCAGTACTTC
>TRBV20-1|.|TRBJ2-3|TRBD1
CSASATGQGVTDTQYF
TGCAGTGCTAGTGCGACGGGACAGGGAGTCACAGATACGCAGTATTTT
>TRBV9|.|TRBJ2-3|.
CASSLGVPDTQYF
TGTGCCAGCAGCCTAGGAGTTCCAGATACGCAGTATTTT
>TRBV19|.|TRBJ1-2|.
CASAGKNGYTF
TGTGCCAGTGCCGGGAAGAATGGCTACACCTTC
>TRBV7-6|.|TRBJ2-1|TRBD2
CASSPGTSGSTYEQFF
TGTGCCAGCAGCCCCGGCACTAGCGGGAGTACGTATGAGCAGTTCTTC
>TRBV4-2|once|TRBJ1-1|.
CASSPEGRGSTEAFF
TGTGCCAGCAGCCCAGAGGGCAGGGGATCCACTGAAGCTTTCTTT
>TRBV19|.|TRBJ2-7|TRBD2
CASSNLGTSGGSYEQYF
TGTGCCAGTAGTAACCTAGGCACTAGCGGGGGGTCCTACGAGCAGTACTTC
>TRBV7-2|once|TRBJ2-3|.
CASSLGTPDTQYF
TGTGCCAGCAGCCTCGGGACTCCAGATACGCAGTATTTT
>TRBV5-4|.|TRBJ2-1|.
CASSLGQGGGYNEQFF
TGTGCCAGCAGCTTGGGCCAGGGGGGAGGATACAATGAGCAGTTCTTC
>TRBV5-5|.|TRBJ1-1|TRBD1
CASNRDSLTEAFF
TGTGCCAGCAACCGGGACAGCCTCACTGAAGCTTTCTTT
>TRBV28|.|TRBJ2-2|TRBD1
CASSWTGKGSGELFF
TGTGCCAGCAGTTGGACAGGGAAGGGCTCCGGGGAGCTGTTTTTT
>TRBV5-6|once|TRBJ2-7|.
CASSLAGGFREQYF
TGTGCCAGCAGCTTGGCCGGCGGGTTTCGCGAGCAGTACTTC
>TRBV28|few|TRBJ1-2|TRBD1
CASSLSSTGLSYGYTF
TGTGCCAGCAGTTTATCCTCGACAGGGCTATCCTATGGCTACACCTTC
>TRBV4-1|.|TRBJ1-1|TRBD1
CASSQGTGVDTEAFF
TGCGCCAGCAGCCAAGGGACAGGAGTGGACACTGAAGCTTTCTTT
>TRBV5-8|.|TRBJ1-2|TRBD1
CASRRTGGSYGYTF
TGTGCCAGCAGGCGGACAGGGGGTTCCTATGGCTACACCTTC
>TRBV30|.|TRBJ2-7|.
CATTVRGTYEQYF
TGTGCCACTACAGTCCGGGGGACTTACGAGCAGTACTTC
>TRBV25-1|few|TRBJ1-1|.
CASTPGGDTEAFF
TGTGCCAGCACTCCCGGGGGTGACACTGAAGCTTTCTTT
>TRBV11-3|.|TRBJ2-5|.
CASSSVGGGHLETQYF
TGTGCCAGCAGCTCCGTAGGGGGGGGGCATTTGGAGACCCAGTACTTC
>TRBV29-1|.|TRBJ1-3|.
CSVAPPPGNTIYF
TGCAGCGTTGCCCCCCCTCCTGGAAACACCATATATTTT
>TRBV12-3/TRBV12-4|.|TRBJ1-2|.
CASTPGTNYGYTF
TGTGCCAGCACTCCAGGGACTAACTATGGCTACACCTTC
>TRBV20-1|.|TRBJ2-3|.
CSASTRTPSTDTQYF
TGCAGTGCTAGTACCCGGACACCGAGCACAGATACGCAGTATTTT
>TRBV15|.|TRBJ2-4|.
CATSRDPQGVKNIQYF
TGTGCCACCAGCAGAGATCCCCAGGGTGTCAAAAACATTCAGTACTTC
>TRBV14|.|TRBJ1-5|.
CASSLQGGNQPQHF
TGTGCCAGCAGCCTCCAAGGGGGCAATCAGCCCCAGCATTTT